The 19 T cell receptor beta chains given below trace back to one sample, sequenced in a study of T cell repertoires in cytomegalovirus infection. TCRdb itself ran the reads through MiXCR, one entry per CDR3 protein. The sample lists a few hundred thousand distinct CDR3 sequences, more than 8% occurring once. The sequencing input was PBMCs. Receptor source: a human donor in good health (CMV status not recorded). Some clones in this sample may be carry-over from other donors' samples.

V gene TRBV12-3 or TRBV12-4 combines with J gene TRBJ1-6, with unresolved D. V was cut by 10 bases and J by 4 bases, with 11 bases left in between. This CDR3 is built from 13 residues. This CDR3 reads CATKGAYNSPLHF. CDR3 bases: TGTGCCACCAAAGGAGCGTATAATTCACCCCTCCACTTT.

The J gene is TRBJ2-6, the V gene TRBV7-2; perhaps TRBD2 as D (5 bases). This CDR3 has 16 amino acids. Trimming shortened V by 5 bases and J by 4 bases, and 15 bases separated the two germline ends. The germline CDR1 and CDR2 sequences are SGHTA and FQGNSA. The CDR3 spells CASSPRRAAGANVLTF. The CDR3 DNA sequence: TGTGCCAGCAGCCCCAGGCGGGCTGCCGGGGCCAACGTCCTGACTTTC.

The V call is TRBV12-3 or TRBV12-4, the J call TRBJ1-5; D not certain. The CDR3 is 12 amino acids. V was trimmed by 7 bases and J by 6 bases, leaving 10 bases between them. The CDR3 coding sequence is TGTGCCAGCACCCTTGTAGGTCAGCCCCAGCATTTT. It translates to CASTLVGQPQHF.

The table lists this clonotype with many counts. The chain carries TRBV7-6 and TRBJ2-3; 7 bases are shared with TRBD2. Germline loops: CDR1 SGHVS, CDR2 FNYEAQ. V lost 4 bases and J lost 5; bases outside the gene matches: 12. This CDR3 is 16 amino acids long. The CDR3 DNA is TGTGCCAGCAGCTCCCAGCCTAGCGGTATTGGAGATACGCAGTATTTT. This encodes CASSSQPSGIGDTQYF.

This clonotype was counted ten times or more. The V call is TRBV2, the J call TRBJ2-2; D could derive from TRBD1 or TRBD2 (6 bases each). The CDR3 is 14 amino acids. Germline CDR1 SNHLY, CDR2 FYNNEI. Trimming pared 5 bases from V and 2 bases from J, leaving 9 bases between. The CDR3 nucleotides read TGTGCCAGCAGTCGGGGGCCAAACACCGGGGAGCTGTTTTTT. This gives the protein CASSRGPNTGELFF.

The chain has TRBV6-6 and TRBJ2-7, with unresolved D. CDR1 and CDR2 from the germline V gene are MNHNY and SVGAGI (reference sequence). The CDR3 consists of 14 residues. The V end was cut by 5 bases, the J end by 3 bases, with 14 bases between. The CDR3 DNA reads TGTGCCAGCAGTGATTTACCGAGGTTCTACGAGCAGTACTTC. Amino acids: CASSDLPRFYEQYF.

A few counts support this clonotype. The chain combines TRBV11-2 with TRBJ2-1; 8 bases agree with TRBD1. There are 16 residues in the CDR3. The V and J ends lost 1 base and 6 bases, in that order; junction bases with no gene match: 8. Germline V lookup: CDR1 SGHAT, CDR2 FQNNGV. The CDR3 bases are TGTGCCAGCAGCTTAGGTGGACAGGGCAGGACCAATGAGCAGTTCTTC. Its translation is CASSLGGQGRTNEQFF.

This clonotype has ten or more counts. This rearrangement joins TRBV6-1 to TRBJ1-6; D is unclear. Germline V gene lookup returns CDR1 MNHNS and CDR2 SASEGT. This CDR3 has 16 amino acids. V was pared by 1 base and J by 0 bases, with 7 bases between. The CDR3 DNA reads as TGTGCCAGCAGTGAAGGCGGGAGCTCCTATAATTCACCCCTCCACTTT. Protein: CASSEGGSSYNSPLHF.

The chain recombines TRBV2 with TRBJ2-2, with D possibly being TRBD2 (6 bases). The CDR3 has 13 residues. Trimming stripped 7 bases from V and 7 bases from J, with 13 bases between. Germline V gene lookup returns CDR1 SNHLY and CDR2 FYNNEI. The CDR3 spells CASKVRESGELFF. In DNA form, the CDR3 reads TGTGCCAGCAAGGTGCGGGAAAGCGGGGAGCTGTTTTTT.

The chain has TRBV7-2 and TRBJ1-2; 7 bases map to TRBD1. This CDR3 has 13 amino acids. With V trimmed by 7 bases and J by 4 bases, 6 bases remained unmatched. Germline V gene data show CDR1 as SGHTA and CDR2 as FQGNSA. As DNA, the CDR3 is TGTGCCAGCACCCCGACAGGGCGCTATGGCTACACCTTC. Its translation: CASTPTGRYGYTF.

There are a few counts of this clonotype. The chain combines TRBV27 with TRBJ2-5; 12 bases are shared with TRBD2. Per germline, CDR1 MNHEY and CDR2 SMNVEV (reference sequence). After removal of 6 bases from V and 5 bases from J, the junction contained 7 bases not matched to a gene. The CDR3 runs to 15 residues. The CDR3 DNA reads as TGTGCCAGCAGCTCAAGGACTAGCGGGACTGAGACCCAGTACTTC. This codes for CASSSRTSGTETQYF.

Ten or more counts support this clonotype. The V call is TRBV19, the J call TRBJ2-1; the D gene is possibly TRBD2 (5 bases). V was shortened by 8 bases and J by 12 bases, with 17 bases between the two germline ends. Germline lookup yields CDR1 LNHDA and CDR2 SQIVND (reference sequence). This CDR3 is built from 12 residues. The CDR3 bases are TGTGCCAGTTTAGGAACGGCGGGCGGGCAGTTCTTC. Translation: CASLGTAGGQFF.

In this sample, this clonotype turned up many times. V is TRBV7-2 and J is TRBJ2-5; the match to TRBD2 covers 12 bases. The V gene's germline CDR1 is SGHTA and CDR2 FQGNSA. V lost 5 bases, J lost 1 base, and 2 bases stayed unmatched. The CDR3 sequence is 15 residues long. The CDR3 bases are TGTGCCAGCAGCCGGACTAGCGGGGTCCAAGAGACCCAGTACTTC. Translation gives CASSRTSGVQETQYF.

The chain has TRBV2 and TRBJ1-1; D uncertain. CDR1 and CDR2 from the germline V gene are SNHLY and FYNNEI. The CDR3 is made up of 18 amino acids. With 6 bases removed from V and 0 bases from J, the gap between germline ends came to 23 bases. CDR3 DNA: TGTGCCAGCAGAAATCCCAATCAACGACTGGCCATGAACACTGAAGCTTTCTTT. Translation: CASRNPNQRLAMNTEAFF.

This clonotype was observed once. The rearrangement uses TRBV12-3 or TRBV12-4 and TRBJ1-2, with D possibly matching TRBD1 (6 bases). The germline V and J ends were trimmed by 8 bases and 3 bases, with 13 bases remaining between them. The CDR3 totals 13 residues. The CDR3, as DNA: TGTGCCAGCGGACAGCGAAGGGACTATGGCTACACCTTC. Protein: CASGQRRDYGYTF.

This clonotype came up many times. DNA of the CDR3: TGTGCCAGCAGGAGAGCGGGGGAAGAGACCCAGTACTTC. It specifies CASRRAGEETQYF. The chain links TRBV19 to TRBJ2-5; 8 positions agree with TRBD2. Germline trimming cut 9 bases from V and 3 bases from J; bases unmatched to any gene: 6. The CDR3 runs to 13 residues. Per the germline V gene, CDR1 is LNHDA and CDR2 is SQIVND (reference sequence).

Only a few counts were recorded for this clonotype. This rearrangement joins TRBV6-6 to TRBJ2-5; maybe TRBD2 (6 bases). The CDR3 contains 15 residues. V shed 6 bases and J shed 0 bases, with 14 bases lying between them. The V gene's germline CDR1 is MNHNY and CDR2 SVGAGI (reference sequence). CDR3 bases: TGTGCCAGCAGGGCCCCGGGAGCTTACCAAGAGACCCAGTACTTC. Translation: CASRAPGAYQETQYF.

V usage is TRBV7-3 and J usage is TRBJ1-2; no firm D call. The V gene's germline CDR1 is SGHTA and CDR2 FQGTGA. The CDR3 extends over 16 amino acids. V lost 5 bases, J lost 7 bases, and 23 bases lay in between. CDR3 DNA sequence: TGTGCCAGCAGCCCCTATGCCCCCCCGGGGAAGGGTGGCTACACCTTC. This codes for CASSPYAPPGKGGYTF.

This clonotype was found a few times. This sequence joins TRBV28 and TRBJ1-5, with D tentatively TRBD1 (6 bases). The V end was cut by 4 bases, the J end by 0 bases, with 10 bases between. Germline CDR1 and CDR2: MDHEN and SYDVKM. CDR3 length: 15 amino acids. The CDR3 is CASSWDTNSNQPQHF. CDR3 sequence (DNA): TGTGCCAGCAGTTGGGACACCAATAGCAATCAGCCCCAGCATTTT.